The text below deals with one T cell receptor beta chain. CDR3 length: 13 residues. The V and J ends lost 5 bases and 3 bases respectively, with 10 bases between them. Germline V gene data show CDR1 as LGHNT and CDR2 as FRNRAP. The PCR had 60 Vbeta and 13 Jbeta primers. Repertoires were generated with immunoSEQ multiplex PCR, while TCRdb's copy carries only in-frame clones and drops some. The sample includes around 100,000 clones, approximately 80% of them seen just once. This record belongs to a study of cytomegalovirus exposure and HLA in healthy donors. This TCR came from a woman between 65 and 79 years old in good health and CMV-seropositive. This sequence joins TRBV12-5 and TRBJ2-5, with a possible D match to TRBD1 (6 bases). What was sequenced was PBMCs. The DNA of the CDR3 is TGTGCTAGTGGTCCGACAGGTGAAGAGACCCAGTACTTC. It is translated as CASGPTGEETQYF.